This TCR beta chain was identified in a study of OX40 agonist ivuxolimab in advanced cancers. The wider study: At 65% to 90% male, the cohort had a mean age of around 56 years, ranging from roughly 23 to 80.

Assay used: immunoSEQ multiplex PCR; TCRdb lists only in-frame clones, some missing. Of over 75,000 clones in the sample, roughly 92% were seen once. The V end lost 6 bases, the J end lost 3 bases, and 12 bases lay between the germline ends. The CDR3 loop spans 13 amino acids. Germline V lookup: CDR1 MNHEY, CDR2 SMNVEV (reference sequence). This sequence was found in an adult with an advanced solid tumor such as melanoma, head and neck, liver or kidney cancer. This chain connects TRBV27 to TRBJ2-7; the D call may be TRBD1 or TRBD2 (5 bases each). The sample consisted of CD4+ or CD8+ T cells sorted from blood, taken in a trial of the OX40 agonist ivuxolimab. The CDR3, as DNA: TGTGCCAGCAGCTCCCAGAGGGGCTACGAGCAGTACTTC. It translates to CASSSQRGYEQYF.